This T cell receptor beta chain derives from a study of cytomegalovirus exposure and HLA in healthy donors. Study background: Unique TCRs from HLA-typed donors, 70 million to 100 million of them, were held in an early data release. General study findings and limits: Within an earlier analysis, most TCR beta V segments proved productive either about 90% or about 30% of the time. TCR beta chains associated with HLA were, in a later analysis, more clonally expanded than equally common others.

Per the germline V gene, CDR1 is SGHRS and CDR2 is YFSETQ. Losses at the gene ends were 6 bases for V and 4 bases for J; bases not matched to a gene: 7. The CDR3 spans 14 residues. On this clone itself: Its antigen is currently unknown.

PCR was performed using 60 Vbeta and 13 Jbeta primers. Produced via immunoSEQ multiplex PCR; TCRdb's table is partial and in-frame only. The sample yields roughly 180,000 clones, around 79% seen once. The V call is TRBV5-1, the J call TRBJ2-7; the match to TRBD1 covers 10 bases. The receptor was derived from a girl under 18 in good health and CMV-seropositive. Sample: PBMCs. This chain's CDR3 is CASTLGGQGYEQYF. CDR3 sequence (DNA): TGCGCCAGCACCCTCGGGGGACAGGGGTACGAGCAGTACTTC.